Reported below is one TCR beta chain. Germline values: CDR1 MNHEY, CDR2 SVGEGT. V dropped 0 bases and J dropped 3 bases, with 17 bases sitting between them. The CDR3 is 17 amino acids. This entry belongs to a study of blood T cell repertoires in COVID-19. Authors' processing steps: Estimation of nucleated cell counts was performed using reference gene primer amplification. TCRdb's copy holds only in-frame clones and misses some; the assay was immunoSEQ multiplex PCR. The V and J calls and clone size are taken from that table; D and trimming were inferred from the DNA. The sample gives hundreds of thousands of clones, 70% to 90% of which show up once; about 2% is in the top ten.

This TCR was recovered from a young woman with acute COVID-19. Sequenced input: PBMCs or T cells enriched from blood (not recorded which). The rearrangement links TRBV6-2 or TRBV6-3 to TRBJ1-1; no definite D call. The CDR3 DNA reads TGTGCCAGCAGTTACTCCCCACAGACTAAGGCCCACACTGAAGCTTTCTTT. It yields the protein CASSYSPQTKAHTEAFF.